This paragraph covers one T cell receptor (beta chain) sequence. These data originate in a study of blood T cell repertoires in COVID-19. Germline V gives CDR1 KGHSH, CDR2 LQKENI. V shed 5 bases, J shed 1 base, and the junction held 11 bases outside the gene matches. The CDR3 spans 18 residues. Measured with immunoSEQ multiplex PCR; TCRdb has only the in-frame clones, and not every one. The sample has some 320,000 clones, more than 75% seen once; the top ten hold about 5%. Sequencing was performed on PBMCs or T cells enriched from blood (not recorded which). The TCR was taken from a woman between 25 and 40 years old who had recovered from COVID-19. The gene calls are TRBV18 and TRBJ2-6, with 7 bases aligning to TRBD1. Written as DNA, the CDR3 is TGTGCCAGCTCATCTTTCTGGGACAGCGGTTCTGGGGCCAACGTCCTGACTTTC. This codes for CASSSFWDSGSGANVLTF.